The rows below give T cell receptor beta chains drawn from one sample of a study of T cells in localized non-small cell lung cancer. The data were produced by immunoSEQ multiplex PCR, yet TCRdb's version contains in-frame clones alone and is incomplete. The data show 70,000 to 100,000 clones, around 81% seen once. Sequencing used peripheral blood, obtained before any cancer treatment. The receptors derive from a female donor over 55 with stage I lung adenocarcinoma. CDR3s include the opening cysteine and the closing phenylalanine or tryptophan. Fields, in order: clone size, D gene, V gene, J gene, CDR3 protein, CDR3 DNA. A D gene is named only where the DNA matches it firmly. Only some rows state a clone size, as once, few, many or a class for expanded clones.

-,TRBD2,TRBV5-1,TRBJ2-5,CASSFGTKETQYF,TGCGCCAGCAGCTTTGGGACTAAAGAGACCCAGTACTTC
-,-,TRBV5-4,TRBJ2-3,CASSLESTLSTDTQYF,TGTGCCAGCAGCTTGGAGTCGACTCTCTCCACAGATACGCAGTATTTT
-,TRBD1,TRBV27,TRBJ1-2,CASSGTGVAYGYTF,TGTGCCAGCAGTGGGACAGGGGTTGCCTATGGCTACACCTTC
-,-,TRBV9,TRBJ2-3,CASSALPGPAGDTQYF,TGTGCCAGCAGCGCCCTTCCCGGACCAGCAGGAGATACGCAGTATTTT
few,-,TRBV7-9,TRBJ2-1,CASSFMADEQFF,TGTGCCAGCAGCTTCATGGCAGATGAGCAGTTCTTC
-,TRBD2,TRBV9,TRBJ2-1,CASSVAGGSFSNEQFF,TGTGCCAGCAGCGTAGCGGGCGGGAGCTTTTCAAATGAGCAGTTCTTC
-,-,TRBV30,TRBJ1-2,CAWRQIYGYTF,TGTGCCTGGAGGCAGATCTATGGCTACACCTTC
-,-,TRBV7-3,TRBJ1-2,CASSLSQGGGYTF,TGTGCCAGCAGCTTAAGTCAGGGAGGAGGCTACACCTTC
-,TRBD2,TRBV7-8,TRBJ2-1,CASSPGPAGGYNEQFF,TGTGCCAGCAGCCCCGGCCCGGCGGGAGGGTACAATGAGCAGTTCTTC
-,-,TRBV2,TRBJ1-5,CASSVWTPNSNQPQHF,TGTGCCAGCAGTGTCTGGACACCTAATAGCAATCAGCCCCAGCATTTT
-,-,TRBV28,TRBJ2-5,CASSPIQEKETQYF,TGTGCCAGCAGTCCTATACAAGAAAAAGAGACCCAGTACTTC
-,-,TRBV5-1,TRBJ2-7,CASSPTIGHEQYF,TGCGCCAGCAGCCCTACTATAGGCCACGAGCAGTACTTC
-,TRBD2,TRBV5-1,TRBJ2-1,CASQPSGGVNEQFF,TGCGCCAGCCAACCTAGCGGGGGGGTTAATGAGCAGTTCTTC
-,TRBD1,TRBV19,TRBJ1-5,CASSNQGANLPQHF,TGTGCCAGTAGTAACCAGGGGGCAAATCTGCCCCAGCATTTT